This TCR beta chain emerged from a study of identical twins listed by TCRdb under 2016. Looking at the study overall: To test whether fetal clonotypes persist, this study deep-sequenced TCR alpha and beta repertoires from monozygotic twins, from unrelated adults of various ages, and from cord blood. Replicate twin experiments were performed at different times using different library preparation protocols to rule out contamination.

Library generation was performed with 5' RACE. TCRdb lists the instrument as Illumina HiSeq 2000. A universal primer binding site was introduced by template switching, and a unique molecular identifier was present in the final cDNA, enabling accurate counting of TCR cDNA molecules. Specific primers in the conserved constant-segment region were used to synthesize first-strand cDNA for the TCR alpha and beta chains. Each cDNA library was double barcoded, with a SMART-Mk sample barcode plus Illumina barcodes, to control for contamination. TruSeq adapter sequences, together with Illumina sample barcodes, were added in two successive PCR steps. Sequencing of the TCR alpha and beta cDNA libraries was done on the Illumina HiSeq platform using custom primers. In the authors' own workflow: MiGEC processed the raw reads to extract unique molecular identifiers, while MiXCR was used to determine the CDR3 positions. For each individual, recombination models were inferred using an EM algorithm with the repgenHMM and IGoR tools. Shared clonotypes were analyzed with the tcR package in R, and sharing was normalized by the product of cloneset sizes. To study raw recombination without the effects of thymic and clonal selection, out-of-frame nonproductive sequences were analyzed. TCRdb applied fastp at Q25 and MiXCR to the public reads, then kept only in-frame beta chains. Here each entry gathers all rows of one CDR3 protein and keeps the most common genes and DNA. The V and J calls were not made by the authors but by TCRdb's processing. Across this sample there are 500,000 or so distinct CDR3 sequences, with 14% seen only once. The ten biggest clones cover approximately 0.9% of the sample.

All donors were healthy Caucasians. Three pairs of female monozygotic twins, all aged 18 to 29 years, were included in the twin cohort. Positive isolation kits from Invitrogen were used to isolate CD4+ and CD8+ T cell populations. Notes on this clonotype: Its target antigen remains unknown. Nothing much larger sits one base from this clone, and base qualities are not available.

Spanning cysteine to phenylalanine, the CDR3 consists of 13 amino acids. Solely the CDR3 DNA is kept, with 39 bases framed from the first base. CDR1 is given as SQVTM and CDR2 as ANQGSEA, both from the germline V gene. V is pared back by 5 bases and J by 4 bases, with 11 bases lying between the germline termini. Study-wide conclusions, independent of this receptor: Compared with coincidental sharing between unrelated individuals, out-of-frame TCR alpha sequences shared between twins had an excess of sequences with low generation probability. Abundant cord blood beta clonotypes had fewer insertions, young adult naive repertoires showed a similar but weaker trend, and memory repertoires showed no such trend. The excess sharing between twins in beta out-of-frame sequences was weaker because fewer shared sequences reduced the signal-to-noise ratio. Because the same donors could not be followed over many years, the conclusions depended on cross-sectional statistical analysis. Zero-insertion analyses could be partly confounded by invariant T cells such as MAIT and iNKT, although diverse VJ usage argued against such confounding for most clonotypes. Out-of-frame TCR alpha sharing in monozygotic twins was systematically underestimated by recombination models, whereas sharing between unrelated individuals was in agreement with the recombination models.

This sample was shared with a second study, whose subject was yellow fever vaccine responses in identical twins. As that second paper reports: The authors reported that the T cell response to vaccination in identical twins appeared partly convergent and partly personalized. In the study, vaccine-responding T cell clones were precisely tracked in identical twins.

This sequence originates from a woman between 18 and 29 years old in good health. The chain uses TRBV29-1 and TRBJ1-4; the D gene is unclear. Material: CD4+ T cells sorted from blood. This receptor carries the CDR3 CSVLVASNEKLFF. The DNA sequence is as follows: TGCAGCGTTCTAGTTGCCAGTAATGAAAAACTGTTTTTT.